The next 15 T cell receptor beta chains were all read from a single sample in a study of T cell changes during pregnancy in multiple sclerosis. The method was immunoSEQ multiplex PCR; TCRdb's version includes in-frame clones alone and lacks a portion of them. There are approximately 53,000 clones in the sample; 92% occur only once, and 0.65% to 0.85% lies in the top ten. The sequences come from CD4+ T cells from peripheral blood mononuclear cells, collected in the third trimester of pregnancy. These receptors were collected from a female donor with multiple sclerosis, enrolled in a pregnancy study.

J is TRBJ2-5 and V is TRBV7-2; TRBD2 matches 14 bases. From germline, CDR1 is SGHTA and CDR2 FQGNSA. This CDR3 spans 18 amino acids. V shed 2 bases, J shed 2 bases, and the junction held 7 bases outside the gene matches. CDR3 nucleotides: TGTGCCAGCAGCTTATCGACTAGCGGGGGGGAAAGGCAAGAGACCCAGTACTTC. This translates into CASSLSTSGGERQETQYF. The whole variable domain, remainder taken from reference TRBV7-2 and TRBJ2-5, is GAGVSQSPSNKVTEKGKDVELRCDPISGHTALYWYRQSLGQGLEFLIYFQGNSAPDKSGLPSDRFSAERTGGSVSTLTIQRTQQEDSAVYLCASSLSTSGGERQETQYFGPGTRLLVL.

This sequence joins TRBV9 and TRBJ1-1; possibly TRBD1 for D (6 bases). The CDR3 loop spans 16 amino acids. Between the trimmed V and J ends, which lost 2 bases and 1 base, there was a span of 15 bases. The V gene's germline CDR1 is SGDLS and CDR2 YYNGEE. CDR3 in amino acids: CASSVPGNRANTEAFF. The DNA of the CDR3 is TGTGCCAGCAGCGTCCCCGGGAACAGGGCGAACACTGAAGCTTTCTTT. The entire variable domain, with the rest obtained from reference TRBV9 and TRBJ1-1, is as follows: DSGVTQTPKHLITATGQRVTLRCSPRSGDLSVYWYQQSLDQGLQFLIQYYNGEERAKGNILERFSAQQFPDLHSELNLSSLELGDSALYFCASSVPGNRANTEAFFGQGTRLTVV.

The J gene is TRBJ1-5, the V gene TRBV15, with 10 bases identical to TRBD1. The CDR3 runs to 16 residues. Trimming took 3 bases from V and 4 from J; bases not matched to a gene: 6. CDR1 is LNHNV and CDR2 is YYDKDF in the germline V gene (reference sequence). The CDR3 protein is CATSSGGQGTNQPQHF. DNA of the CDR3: TGTGCCACCAGCAGCGGGGGACAGGGGACGAATCAGCCCCAGCATTTT. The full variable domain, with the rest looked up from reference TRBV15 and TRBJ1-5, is DAMVIQNPRYQVTQFGKPVTLSCSQTLNHNVMYWYQQKSSQAPKLLFHYYDKDFNNEADTPDNFQSRRPNTSFCFLDIRSPGLGDTAMYLCATSSGGQGTNQPQHFGDGTRLSIL.

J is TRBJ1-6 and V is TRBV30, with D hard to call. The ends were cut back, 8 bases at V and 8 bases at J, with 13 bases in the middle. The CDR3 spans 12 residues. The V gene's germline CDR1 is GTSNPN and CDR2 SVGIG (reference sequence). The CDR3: CAGGRADSPLHF. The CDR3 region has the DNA TGTGCCGGAGGGAGGGCTGATTCACCCCTCCACTTT.

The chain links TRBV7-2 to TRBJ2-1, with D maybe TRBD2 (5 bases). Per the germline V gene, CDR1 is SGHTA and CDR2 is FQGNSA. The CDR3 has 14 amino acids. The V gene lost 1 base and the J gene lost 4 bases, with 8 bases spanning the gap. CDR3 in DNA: TGTGCCAGCAGCTTAGTTCCGGGATACAATGAGCAGTTCTTC. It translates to CASSLVPGYNEQFF.

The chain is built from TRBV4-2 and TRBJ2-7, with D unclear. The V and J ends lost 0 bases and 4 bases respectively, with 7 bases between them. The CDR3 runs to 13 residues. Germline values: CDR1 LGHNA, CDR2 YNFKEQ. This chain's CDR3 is CASSQDQAYEQYF. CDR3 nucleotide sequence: TGTGCCAGCAGCCAAGATCAGGCTTACGAGCAGTACTTC.

The CDR3 bases are TGTGCCAGTAGTGAGGACTCCCTGAGCTCCTATAATTCACCCCTCCACTTT. This translates into CASSEDSLSSYNSPLHF. This chain uses TRBV19 with TRBJ1-6; D unresolved. The V end was cut by 5 bases, the J end by 0 bases, with 14 bases between. This CDR3 spans 17 amino acids. Germline-derived CDR1 and CDR2 are LNHDA and SQIVND (reference sequence).

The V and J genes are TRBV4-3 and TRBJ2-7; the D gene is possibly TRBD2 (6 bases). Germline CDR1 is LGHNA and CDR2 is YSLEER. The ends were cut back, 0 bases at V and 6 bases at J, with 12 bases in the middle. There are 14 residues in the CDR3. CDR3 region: CASSQDVGLREQYF. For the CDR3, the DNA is TGCGCCAGCAGCCAAGATGTGGGACTCCGCGAGCAGTACTTC.

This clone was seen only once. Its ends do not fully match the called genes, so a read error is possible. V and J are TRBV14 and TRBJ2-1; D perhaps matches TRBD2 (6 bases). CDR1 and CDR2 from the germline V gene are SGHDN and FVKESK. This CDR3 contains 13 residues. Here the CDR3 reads CASSQDRFGGPVF. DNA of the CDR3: TGTGCCAGCAGCCAAGACCGCTTCGGGGGTCCAGTCTTC.

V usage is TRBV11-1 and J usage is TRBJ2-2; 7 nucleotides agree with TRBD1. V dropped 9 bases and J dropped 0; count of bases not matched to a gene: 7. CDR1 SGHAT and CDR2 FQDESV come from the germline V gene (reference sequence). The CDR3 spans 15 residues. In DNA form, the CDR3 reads TGTGCCAGTACCCGGGACAGCGCGAACACCGGGGAGCTGTTTTTT. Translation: CASTRDSANTGELFF.

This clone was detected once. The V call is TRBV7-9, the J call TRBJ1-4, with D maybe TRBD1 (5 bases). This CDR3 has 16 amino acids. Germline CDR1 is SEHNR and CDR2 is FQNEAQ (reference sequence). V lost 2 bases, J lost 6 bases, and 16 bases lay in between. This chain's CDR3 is CASSLSIRDEDEKLFF. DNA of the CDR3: TGTGCCAGCAGCTTATCAATCAGGGATGAGGATGAAAAACTGTTTTTT.

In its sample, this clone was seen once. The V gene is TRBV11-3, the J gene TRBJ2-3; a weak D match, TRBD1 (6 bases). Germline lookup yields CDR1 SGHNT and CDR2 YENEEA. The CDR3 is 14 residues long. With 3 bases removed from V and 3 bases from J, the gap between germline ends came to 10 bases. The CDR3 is CASSLLGATDTQYF. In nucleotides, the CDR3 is TGTGCCAGCAGCTTGCTGGGGGCGACAGATACGCAGTATTTT. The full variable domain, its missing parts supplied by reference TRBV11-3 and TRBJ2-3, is EAGVVQSPRYKIIEKKQPVAFWCNPISGHNTLYWYLQNLGQGPELLIRYENEEAVDDSQLPKDRFSAERLKGVDSTLKIQPAELGDSAVYLCASSLLGATDTQYFGPGTRLTVL.

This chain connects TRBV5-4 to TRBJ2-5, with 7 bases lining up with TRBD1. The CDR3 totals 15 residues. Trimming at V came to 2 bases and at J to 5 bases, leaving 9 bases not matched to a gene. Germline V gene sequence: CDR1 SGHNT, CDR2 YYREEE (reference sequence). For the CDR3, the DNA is TGTGCCAGCAGCTTTGATGAGGGGGCGTGGGAGACCCAGTACTTC. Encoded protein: CASSFDEGAWETQYF.

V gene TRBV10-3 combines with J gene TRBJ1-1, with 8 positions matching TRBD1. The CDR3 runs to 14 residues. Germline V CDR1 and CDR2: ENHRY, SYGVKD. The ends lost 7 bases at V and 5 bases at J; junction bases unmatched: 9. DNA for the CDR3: TGTGCCATCAAAACTCAGGGGGCTGGGACTGAAGCTTTCTTT. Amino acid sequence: CAIKTQGAGTEAFF.

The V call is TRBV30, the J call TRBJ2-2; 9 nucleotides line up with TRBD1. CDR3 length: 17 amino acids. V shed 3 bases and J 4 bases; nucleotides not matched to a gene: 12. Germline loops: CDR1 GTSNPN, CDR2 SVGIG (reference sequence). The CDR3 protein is CAWSDHRDRVFTGELFF. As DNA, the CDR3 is TGTGCCTGGAGCGACCACCGGGACAGGGTCTTCACCGGGGAGCTGTTTTTT.